This T cell receptor (beta chain) was captured by sequencing in a study of shared clonotypes between healthy human individuals. Overall study results and limits: The authors sampled blood alone, and tissue repertoires likely differ.

The data were produced by immunoSEQ multiplex PCR, yet TCRdb's version contains in-frame clones alone and is incomplete. The data show roughly 890,000 clones, 85% to 95% seen once. To note about this clone: Its target is not known.

Germline loops: CDR1 SGHVS, CDR2 FNYEAQ. The length of the CDR3 is 11 residues. Trimming stripped 5 bases from V and 6 bases from J, with 5 bases between. Positive CCR7 selection of CD45RO-negative cells yielded the naive CD8 cells, and terminally differentiated effector memory CD45RA+ cells were excluded. The chain combines TRBV7-6 with TRBJ2-1, with D unclear. Sequenced: naive CD8+ T cells sorted from blood. This TCR came from a man between 25 and 39 years old in good health. CDR3 coding DNA: TGTGCCAGCAGCGATATCAATGAGCAGTTCTTC. It encodes CASSDINEQFF.